This T cell receptor (beta chain) was sequenced in a study of siplizumab effects on memory and regulatory T cells. Findings and limits, study-wide: Tregs that proliferated in siplizumab cultures did not have their suppressive function confirmed. Only a minor fraction of alloreactive clones mapped to unstimulated subsets.

Germline CDR1 is LNHDA and CDR2 is SQIVND (reference sequence). V lost 6 bases to trimming and J lost 4 bases; unmatched junction nucleotides: 6. This CDR3 comprises 15 residues. TCRdb keeps only in-frame clones here, not all; method: immunoSEQ multiplex PCR. There are about 100,000 clones in the sample; around 90% occur only once, and over 0.12% lies in the top ten. Comment on this clone: Its antigen is unknown.

The sample comprised CD4+ T cells sorted from blood. The chain recombines TRBV19 with TRBJ1-5, with 10 bases fitting TRBD1. The sequence was obtained from a human donor in good health. DNA of the CDR3: TGTGCCAGTAGGGTGGGACAGGGGTCTAATCAGCCCCAGCATTTT. This codes for CASRVGQGSNQPQHF.